This entry features one TCR beta chain sequence. Study processing details: Amplifying reference gene primers gave estimates of nucleated cell counts. Sequencing used immunoSEQ multiplex PCR; TCRdb keeps in-frame clones, though not all of them. V and J calls and clone size are those listed in that table; D and trimming were worked out from the DNA. The profile shows roughly 250,000 clones, over 80% of them singletons. Across over 20 US areas, participants ranged in age from about 18 to 90 years. Each participant's cohort was designated according to participant-reported clinical history. The sample is drawn from a study of blood T cell repertoires in COVID-19. Study-level information: Sample material is recorded as cDNA or gDNA derived from T cells, B-cell-depleted T cells, or PBMCs.

The sequenced sample consisted of PBMCs or T cells enriched from blood (not recorded which). The TCR comes from a woman aged 40-49 years who had been exposed to COVID-19.

CDR3 sequence reads: CASSLQVNTEAFF. In DNA, the CDR3 is TGTGCCAGCAGTTTACAGGTGAACACTGAAGCTTTCTTT. The chain combines TRBV6-4 with TRBJ1-1; weak D call: TRBD1 (5 bases). The CDR3 runs to 13 residues. Trimming shortened V by 5 bases and J by 0 bases, and 7 bases separated the two germline ends. Germline assignment: CDR1 MRHNA and CDR2 SNTAGT.